The 21 T cell receptor beta chains reported below all come from one sample, sequenced in a study of cytomegalovirus exposure and HLA in healthy donors. It was with 60 Vbeta and 13 Jbeta primers that the PCR ran. TCRdb's copy holds only in-frame clones and misses some; the assay was immunoSEQ multiplex PCR. This table has around 110,000 clones, roughly three quarters appearing once. The sequenced sample consisted of PBMCs. The receptor source for this set is a man aged 25-45 years in good health and CMV-seropositive.

CDR3 region: CASSLRTSGDHEQFF. The CDR3 nucleotides are TGTGCCAGCAGCTTGAGGACTAGCGGGGACCATGAGCAGTTCTTC. The chain links TRBV13 to TRBJ2-1, with TRBD2 identical over 12 bases. CDR1 and CDR2 (germline): PRHDT, FYEKMQ (reference sequence). J lost 8 bases, V lost 3 bases, and 5 bases had no gene match. The CDR3 runs to 15 residues.

The rearrangement links TRBV28 to TRBJ1-1; D is ambiguous. V lost 5 bases and J 3 bases, leaving 16 bases between the germline ends. Germline V CDR1 and CDR2: MDHEN, SYDVKM. This CDR3 is built from 15 residues. The CDR3 nucleotides are TGTGCCAGCAGTCCCGTCTCGAAACGGGACACTGAAGCTTTCTTT. This gives the protein CASSPVSKRDTEAFF.

This rearrangement joins TRBV19 to TRBJ1-1; weak D call: TRBD1 (6 bases). The CDR3 is 19 amino acids. Germline-derived CDR1 and CDR2 are LNHDA and SQIVND (reference sequence). The V end was cut by 6 bases, the J end by 0 bases, with 26 bases between. CDR3: CASRDLTGTRNLMNTEAFF. The CDR3 nucleotides are TGTGCCAGTAGGGACCTCACAGGGACTAGGAACCTGATGAACACTGAAGCTTTCTTT.

This clone is a singleton in its sample. The V call is TRBV19, the J call TRBJ1-2; TRBD1 matches at 7 bases. The J segment lost 0 bases and the V segment lost 4 bases, leaving 8 bases of the junction unmatched. The germline V gene has CDR1 LNHDA and CDR2 SQIVND (reference sequence). The CDR3 contains 16 residues. CDR3 nucleotides: TGTGCCAGTAGTACCCGACAGGGTTACACTAACTATGGCTACACCTTC. Its translation: CASSTRQGYTNYGYTF.

This chain connects TRBV7-2 to TRBJ2-3; 7 bases are shared with TRBD2. CDR1 is SGHTA and CDR2 is FQGNSA in the germline V gene. J was trimmed by 0 bases and V by 5 bases; bases with no gene match: 5. The CDR3 is made up of 15 amino acids. The CDR3 loop is CASSLRLASTDTQYF. The DNA for the CDR3 is TGTGCCAGCAGCCTCCGACTAGCTAGCACAGATACGCAGTATTTT.

CDR3 protein: CASSQDRGYQPQHF. CDR3 coding DNA: TGTGCCAGCAGCCAGGACAGGGGTTATCAGCCCCAGCATTTT. The chain is built from TRBV6-5 and TRBJ1-5; 9 bases match TRBD1. The CDR3 contains 14 residues. CDR1 is MNHEY, CDR2 SVGAGI, per germline. J gave up 5 bases and V 6 bases, and 5 bases lay outside the gene matches.

This clone occurred once. The gene calls are TRBV19 and TRBJ2-2; D is perhaps TRBD1 (6 bases). V was cut by 6 bases and J by 4 bases, with 12 bases left in between. The CDR3 is 14 amino acids. Germline CDR1 and CDR2: LNHDA and SQIVND (reference sequence). In DNA form, the CDR3 reads TGTGCCAGTAGGAGGCAGGGGAGCACCGGGGAGCTGTTTTTT. Residues: CASRRQGSTGELFF.

This chain joins TRBV7-2 and TRBJ1-2, with 7 bases lining up with TRBD1. Trimming took 2 bases from V and 5 from J; bases not matched to a gene: 5. This CDR3 comprises 14 residues. Germline loops: CDR1 SGHTA, CDR2 FQGNSA. This CDR3 reads CASSLRGGDYGYTF. In DNA, the CDR3 is TGTGCCAGCAGCTTAAGAGGGGGCGATTATGGCTACACCTTC. Full variable domain (rest looked up from reference TRBV7-2 and TRBJ1-2): GAGVSQSPSNKVTEKGKDVELRCDPISGHTALYWYRQSLGQGLEFLIYFQGNSAPDKSGLPSDRFSAERTGGSVSTLTIQRTQQEDSAVYLCASSLRGGDYGYTFGSGTRLTVV.

This clone was seen a few times. The chain couples TRBV4-3 to TRBJ2-1, with 7 bases that match TRBD2. Germline lookup yields CDR1 LGHNA and CDR2 YSLEER. V trimming: 1 base; J trimming: 3 bases; junction bases outside the gene matches: 6. This CDR3 contains 16 residues. The CDR3 region is CASSQVIASGYNEQFF. The DNA of the CDR3 is TGCGCCAGCAGCCAAGTTATAGCTAGCGGCTACAATGAGCAGTTCTTC.

The chain is built from TRBV14 and TRBJ2-7, with 10 bases matching TRBD2. Germline CDR1 and CDR2: SGHDN and FVKESK. The CDR3 contains 18 residues. With V trimmed by 1 base and J by 0 bases, 9 bases remained unmatched. The CDR3 sequence: CASSQGNRLAGASYEQYF. The CDR3 DNA follows: TGTGCCAGCAGCCAAGGCAATCGGCTAGCGGGGGCCTCCTACGAGCAGTACTTC.

This chain uses TRBV6-5 with TRBJ1-1, with TRBD1 matching 8 bases. This CDR3 contains 14 residues. Germline CDR1 reads MNHEY; CDR2 reads SVGAGI. The trim removed 5 bases at V and 5 bases at J, leaving 7 bases unmatched. The CDR3 sequence: CASSPGQGRTEAFF. The CDR3 bases are TGTGCCAGCAGTCCCGGACAGGGCCGGACTGAAGCTTTCTTT.

This clone was counted once. CDR3 coding DNA: TGTGCCAGCAGCTTAGATGGGGGAGGGTTCTACAATGAGCAGTTCTTC. Encoded protein: CASSLDGGGFYNEQFF. The chain is built from TRBV11-3 and TRBJ2-1; 7 bases align to TRBD2. This CDR3 comprises 16 residues. Germline-derived CDR1 and CDR2 are SGHNT and YENEEA. Unmatched junction bases numbered 5, after V lost 0 bases and J lost 3 bases.

This clone came up once. The chain has TRBV19 and TRBJ2-7; D remains ambiguous. CDR3 size: 13 residues. Trimming pared 6 bases from V and 0 bases from J, leaving 9 bases between. Germline V gene data show CDR1 as LNHDA and CDR2 as SQIVND (reference sequence). This CDR3 reads CASSYLNSYEQYF. As DNA, the CDR3 is TGTGCCAGTAGCTACCTGAACTCCTACGAGCAGTACTTC.

This chain connects TRBV5-1 to TRBJ2-5, with 10 bases lining up with TRBD2. V shed 3 bases, J shed 2 bases, and the junction held 7 bases outside the gene matches. CDR1 and CDR2 (germline): SGHRS, YFSETQ. The CDR3 is 16 residues long. This CDR3 is CASSSLAGVGQETQYF. For the CDR3, the DNA is TGCGCCAGCAGCTCTCTAGCGGGAGTGGGTCAAGAGACCCAGTACTTC. Full variable domain (remainder filled in from reference TRBV5-1 and TRBJ2-5): KAGVTQTPRYLIKTRGQQVTLSCSPISGHRSVSWYQQTPGQGLQFLFEYFSETQRNKGNFPGRFSGRQFSNSRSEMNVSTLELGDSALYLCASSSLAGVGQETQYFGPGTRLLVL.

The V call is TRBV27, the J call TRBJ1-5, with 9 bases fitting TRBD1. CDR3 length: 14 amino acids. The V and J ends lost 2 bases and 5 bases, in that order; junction bases with no gene match: 1. In germline, CDR1 is MNHEY, CDR2 SMNVEV (reference sequence). The CDR3 loop is CASSLNRGHQPQHF. The CDR3 coding sequence is TGTGCCAGCAGTTTAAACAGGGGGCATCAGCCCCAGCATTTT.

The V gene is TRBV7-9, the J gene TRBJ2-1; no reliable D call. Germline V lookup: CDR1 SEHNR, CDR2 FQNEAQ (reference sequence). V lost 3 bases and J 7 bases, leaving 13 bases between the germline ends. The CDR3 length is 14 residues. The CDR3 is CASSLMLTENEQFF. In DNA form, the CDR3 reads TGTGCCAGCAGCTTGATGCTCACAGAAAATGAGCAGTTCTTC.

This clone was seen only a few times. A junction boundary mismatches the germline segment, possibly from a read error. V is TRBV7-9 and J is TRBJ2-3; TRBD2 matches at 9 bases. This CDR3 comprises 18 residues. The V gene's germline CDR1 is SEHNR and CDR2 FQNEAQ (reference sequence). The CDR3 loop is CSSATSNVAGGSTDTQYF. DNA for the CDR3: TGTTCCAGCGCCACCTCCAATGTGGCGGGAGGGAGCACAGATACGCAGTATTTT.

This clone was seen only a few times. The germline gene is not matched at one end of the junction; a read error may be the cause. The chain carries TRBV6-4 and TRBJ2-6, with a tentative D call TRBD1 (5 bases). Germline V gene sequence: CDR1 MRHNA, CDR2 SNTAGT. This CDR3 is built from 16 residues. The CDR3 is CASTLDAASGANGLTF. The CDR3 bases are TGTGCCAGCACCTTGGACGCGGCTTCTGGGGCCAACGGCCTGACTTTC.

The chain employs TRBV7-2 and TRBJ2-7; no clear D gene. CDR3 size: 14 residues. Trimming removed 5 bases from V and 2 bases from J, with 13 bases in between. The germline CDR1 and CDR2 sequences are SGHTA and FQGNSA. The CDR3 bases are TGTGCCAGCAGCCTACGCCTTACCACCTACGAGCAGTACTTC. Amino acids: CASSLRLTTYEQYF. Full variable domain (rest looked up from reference TRBV7-2 and TRBJ2-7): GAGVSQSPSNKVTEKGKDVELRCDPISGHTALYWYRQSLGQGLEFLIYFQGNSAPDKSGLPSDRFSAERTGGSVSTLTIQRTQQEDSAVYLCASSLRLTTYEQYFGPGTRLTVT.

This clone has just a few counts. The chain has TRBV5-1 and TRBJ2-5; 7 bases fit TRBD2. TRBJ2-7 explains the end of the DNA better; the J call may be wrong. Germline V lookup: CDR1 SGHRS, CDR2 YFSETQ. The CDR3 runs to 15 residues. CDR3 residues: CASSLVGGGEYEQYF. The CDR3 nucleotides are TGCGCCAGCAGCTTGGTGGGGGGAGGGGAATACGAGCAGTACTTC.

This clone has only a few counts. The J gene is TRBJ1-5, the V gene TRBV7-2, with TRBD1 matching 7 bases. The junction had 9 bases not matched to a gene; V was cut back by 4 bases and J by 6 bases. The germline gives CDR1 SGHTA, CDR2 FQGNSA. This CDR3 has 15 amino acids. The CDR3 nucleotides are TGTGCCAGCAGCTCCACAGGGGCCTCACTTCAGCCCCAGCATTTT. Amino acids: CASSSTGASLQPQHF.